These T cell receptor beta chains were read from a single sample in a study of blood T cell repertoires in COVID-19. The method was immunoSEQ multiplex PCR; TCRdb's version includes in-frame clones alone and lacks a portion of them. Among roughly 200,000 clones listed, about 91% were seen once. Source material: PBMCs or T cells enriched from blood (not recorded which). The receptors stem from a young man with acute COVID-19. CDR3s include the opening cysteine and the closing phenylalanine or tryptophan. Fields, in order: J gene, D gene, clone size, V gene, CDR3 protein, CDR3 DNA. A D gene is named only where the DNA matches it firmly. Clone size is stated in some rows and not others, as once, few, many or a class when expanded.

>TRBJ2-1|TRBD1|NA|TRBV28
CASSSGGQGVNEQFF
TGTGCCAGCAGTAGTGGGGGACAGGGGGTCAATGAGCAGTTCTTC
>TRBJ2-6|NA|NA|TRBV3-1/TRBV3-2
CASSHSAGANVLTF
TGTGCCAGCAGCCACAGCGCTGGGGCCAACGTCCTGACTTTC
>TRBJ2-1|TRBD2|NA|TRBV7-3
CASSLDGAGVNNEQFF
TGTGCCAGCAGCCTCGATGGAGCGGGGGTCAACAATGAGCAGTTCTTC
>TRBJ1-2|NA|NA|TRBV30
CAWSGQINYGYTF
TGTGCCTGGAGTGGACAGATCAACTATGGCTACACCTTC
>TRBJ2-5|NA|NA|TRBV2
CASSVSETQYF
TGTGCCAGCAGTGTCTCGGAGACCCAGTACTTC
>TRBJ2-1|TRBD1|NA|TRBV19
CASSTQGAHNEQFF
TGTGCCAGTAGTACCCAGGGGGCACACAATGAGCAGTTCTTC
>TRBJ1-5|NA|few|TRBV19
CASSPPVGEGNQPQHF
TGTGCCAGTAGTCCCCCCGTAGGGGAGGGCAATCAGCCCCAGCATTTT
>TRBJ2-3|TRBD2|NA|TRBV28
CASIPLFHAGAVQDTQYF
TGTGCCAGCATTCCCCTGTTCCACGCGGGAGCTGTGCAAGATACGCAGTATTTT
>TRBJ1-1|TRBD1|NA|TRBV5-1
CASTISGGTFMNTEAFF
TGCGCCAGCACTATATCAGGGGGAACTTTCATGAACACTGAAGCTTTCTTT
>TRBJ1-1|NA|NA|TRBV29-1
CSVEGRMNTEAFF
TGCAGCGTTGAGGGCAGAATGAACACTGAAGCTTTCTTT
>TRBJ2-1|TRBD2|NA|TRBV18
CASSLSTGTSGNNEQFF
TGTGCCAGCTCTCTAAGTACCGGGACTAGCGGGAACAATGAGCAGTTCTTC
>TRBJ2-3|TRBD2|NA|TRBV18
CASSPSHSGRALDTQYF
TGTGCCAGCTCGCCGAGCCATAGCGGGAGGGCCTTAGATACGCAGTATTTT
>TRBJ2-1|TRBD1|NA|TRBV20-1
CSAIRGRQFF
TGCAGTGCTATTAGGGGGCGGCAGTTCTTC
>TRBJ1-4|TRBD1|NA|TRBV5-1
CASSLDRGREKLFF
TGCGCCAGCAGCTTGGACAGGGGGCGAGAAAAACTGTTTTTT
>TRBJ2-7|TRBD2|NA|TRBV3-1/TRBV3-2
CASSGGGREILEQYF
TGTGCCAGCAGTGGGGGAGGGCGGGAGATTCTCGAGCAGTACTTC
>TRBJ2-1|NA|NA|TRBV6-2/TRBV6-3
CASSYGGTPYNEQFF
TGTGCCAGCAGTTACGGAGGGACTCCCTACAATGAGCAGTTCTTC
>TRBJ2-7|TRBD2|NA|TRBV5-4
CASSQAGLANSYEQYF
TGTGCCAGCAGCCAAGCGGGACTAGCGAACTCCTACGAGCAGTACTTC
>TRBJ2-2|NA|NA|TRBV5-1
CASSFGNTGELFF
TGCGCCAGCAGCTTCGGGAACACCGGGGAGCTGTTTTTT
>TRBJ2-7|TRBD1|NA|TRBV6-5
CASSYTKGAYEQYF
TGTGCCAGCAGTTACACAAAGGGGGCATACGAGCAGTACTTC
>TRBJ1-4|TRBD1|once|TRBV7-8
CASSLGRGTGTEKLFF
TGTGCCAGCAGCTTAGGCAGGGGGACAGGGACTGAAAAACTGTTTTTT
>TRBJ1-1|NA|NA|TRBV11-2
CASSSLGFLLPEAFF
TGTGCCAGCAGCTCACTCGGTTTTCTCCTACCGGAAGCTTTCTTT
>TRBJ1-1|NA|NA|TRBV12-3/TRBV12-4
CASSPLNTEAFF
TGTGCCAGCAGCCCGCTAAACACTGAAGCTTTCTTT
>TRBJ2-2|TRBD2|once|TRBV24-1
CATSDSYRDYSGRFNTGELFF
TGTGCCACCAGTGATTCCTACAGGGACTATAGCGGGAGGTTCAACACCGGGGAGCTGTTTTTT
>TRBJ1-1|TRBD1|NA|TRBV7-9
CASSWDRMNTEAFF
TGTGCCAGCAGTTGGGACAGGATGAACACTGAAGCTTTCTTT